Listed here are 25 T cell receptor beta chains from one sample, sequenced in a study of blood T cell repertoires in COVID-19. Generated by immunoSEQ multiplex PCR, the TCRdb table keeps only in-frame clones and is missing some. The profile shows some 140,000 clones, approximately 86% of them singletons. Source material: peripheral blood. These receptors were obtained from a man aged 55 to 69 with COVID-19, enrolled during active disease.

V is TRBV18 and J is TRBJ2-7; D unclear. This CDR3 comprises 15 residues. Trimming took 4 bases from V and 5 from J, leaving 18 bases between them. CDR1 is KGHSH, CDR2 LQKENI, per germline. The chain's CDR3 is CASSLMLGRVNEQYF. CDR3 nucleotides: TGTGCCAGCTCACTTATGTTGGGCCGTGTGAACGAGCAGTACTTC.

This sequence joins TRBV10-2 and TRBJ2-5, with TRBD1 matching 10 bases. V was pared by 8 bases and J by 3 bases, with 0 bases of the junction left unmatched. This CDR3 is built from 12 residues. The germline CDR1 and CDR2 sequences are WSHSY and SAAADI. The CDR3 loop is CASGTGEETQYF. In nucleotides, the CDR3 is TGCGCCAGCGGGACAGGGGAAGAGACCCAGTACTTC.

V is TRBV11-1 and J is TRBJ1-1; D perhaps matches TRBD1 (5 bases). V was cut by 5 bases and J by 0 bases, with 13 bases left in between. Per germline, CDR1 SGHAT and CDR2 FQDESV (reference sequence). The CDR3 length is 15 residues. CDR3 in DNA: TGTGCCAGCAGCCCCCACGGGGGGATGAACACTGAAGCTTTCTTT. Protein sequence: CASSPHGGMNTEAFF.

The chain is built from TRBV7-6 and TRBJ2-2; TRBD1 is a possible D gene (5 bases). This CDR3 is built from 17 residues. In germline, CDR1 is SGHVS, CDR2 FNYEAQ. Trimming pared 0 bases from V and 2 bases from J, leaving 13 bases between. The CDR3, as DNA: TGTGCCAGCAGCTTAGCCACTGGACAAGTAAACACCGGGGAGCTGTTTTTT. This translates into CASSLATGQVNTGELFF.

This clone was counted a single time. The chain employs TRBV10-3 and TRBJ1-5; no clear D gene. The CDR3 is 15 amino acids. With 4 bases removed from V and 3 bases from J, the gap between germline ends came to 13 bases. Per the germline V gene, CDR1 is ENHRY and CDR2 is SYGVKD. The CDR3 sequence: CAISGFGVTNQPQHF. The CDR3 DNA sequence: TGTGCCATCAGTGGCTTCGGGGTTACCAATCAGCCCCAGCATTTT.

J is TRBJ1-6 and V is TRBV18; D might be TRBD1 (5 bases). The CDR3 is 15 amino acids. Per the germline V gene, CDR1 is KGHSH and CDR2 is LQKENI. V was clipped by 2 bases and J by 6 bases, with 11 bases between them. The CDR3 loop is CASSPGRGTNSPLHF. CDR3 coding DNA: TGTGCCAGCTCACCAGGGCGGGGGACTAATTCACCCCTCCACTTT.

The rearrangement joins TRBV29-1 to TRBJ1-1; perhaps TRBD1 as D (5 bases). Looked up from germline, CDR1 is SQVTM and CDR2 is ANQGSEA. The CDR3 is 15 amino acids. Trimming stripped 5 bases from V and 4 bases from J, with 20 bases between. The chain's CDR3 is CSVFGREGIGTEAFF. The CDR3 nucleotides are TGCAGCGTTTTTGGCAGGGAGGGTATCGGCACTGAAGCTTTCTTT.

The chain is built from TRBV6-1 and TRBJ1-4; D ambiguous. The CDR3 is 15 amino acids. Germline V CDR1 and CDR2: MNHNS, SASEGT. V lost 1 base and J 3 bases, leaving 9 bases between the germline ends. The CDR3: CASSEGWAANEKLFF. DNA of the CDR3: TGTGCCAGCAGTGAAGGCTGGGCCGCTAATGAAAAACTGTTTTTT.

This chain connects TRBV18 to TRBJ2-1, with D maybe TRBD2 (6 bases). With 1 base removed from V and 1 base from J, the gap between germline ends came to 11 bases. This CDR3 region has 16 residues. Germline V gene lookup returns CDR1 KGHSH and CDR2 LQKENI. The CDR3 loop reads CASSPRDGLSYNEQFF. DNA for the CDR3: TGTGCCAGCTCACCACGGGACGGACTATCCTACAATGAGCAGTTCTTC.

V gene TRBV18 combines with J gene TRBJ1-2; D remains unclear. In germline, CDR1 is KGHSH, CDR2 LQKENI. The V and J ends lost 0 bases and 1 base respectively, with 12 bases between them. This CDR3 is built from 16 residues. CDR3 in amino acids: CASSPPSRQSNYGYTF. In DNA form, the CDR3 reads TGTGCCAGCTCACCACCGTCTAGGCAAAGTAACTATGGCTACACCTTC.

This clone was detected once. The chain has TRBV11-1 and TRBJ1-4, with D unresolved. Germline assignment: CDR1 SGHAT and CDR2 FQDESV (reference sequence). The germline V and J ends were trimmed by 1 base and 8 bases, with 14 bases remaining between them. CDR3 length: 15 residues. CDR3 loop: CASSLDNQSGEKLFF. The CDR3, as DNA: TGTGCCAGCAGCTTAGATAATCAGTCGGGGGAAAAACTGTTTTTT.

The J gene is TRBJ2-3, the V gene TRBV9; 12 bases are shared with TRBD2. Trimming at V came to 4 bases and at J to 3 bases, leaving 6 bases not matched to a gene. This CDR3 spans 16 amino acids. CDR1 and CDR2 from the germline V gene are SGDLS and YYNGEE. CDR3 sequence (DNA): TGTGCCAGCAGCATAACCGGACTAGCGGGAACAGATACGCAGTATTTT. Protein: CASSITGLAGTDTQYF.

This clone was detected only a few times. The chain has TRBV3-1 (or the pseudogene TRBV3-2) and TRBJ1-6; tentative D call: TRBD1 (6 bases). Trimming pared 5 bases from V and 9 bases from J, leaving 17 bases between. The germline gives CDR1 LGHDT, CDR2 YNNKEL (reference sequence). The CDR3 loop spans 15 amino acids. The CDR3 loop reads CASSKRTEGASPLHF. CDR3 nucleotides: TGTGCCAGCAGCAAACGGACAGAGGGAGCTTCACCCCTCCACTTT.

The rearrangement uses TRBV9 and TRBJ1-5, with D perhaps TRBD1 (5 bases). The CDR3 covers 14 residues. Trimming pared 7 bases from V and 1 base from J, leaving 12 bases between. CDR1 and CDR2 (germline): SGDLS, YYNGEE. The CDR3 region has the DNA TGTGCCAGCGGAACGTCAGGGAGCAATCAGCCCCAGCATTTT. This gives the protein CASGTSGSNQPQHF. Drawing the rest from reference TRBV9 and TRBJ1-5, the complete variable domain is DSGVTQTPKHLITATGQRVTLRCSPRSGDLSVYWYQQSLDQGLQFLIQYYNGEERAKGNILERFSAQQFPDLHSELNLSSLELGDSALYFCASGTSGSNQPQHFGDGTRLSIL.

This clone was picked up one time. CDR3 sequence: CASSIGQAGLADTQYF. CDR3 nucleotide sequence: TGTGCCAGCAGCATCGGACAGGCCGGTCTCGCAGATACGCAGTATTTT. V is TRBV14 and J is TRBJ2-3, with 7 bases lining up with TRBD1. From germline, CDR1 is SGHDN and CDR2 FVKESK. J gave up 4 bases and V 5 bases, and 12 bases lay outside the gene matches. The CDR3 sequence is 16 residues long.

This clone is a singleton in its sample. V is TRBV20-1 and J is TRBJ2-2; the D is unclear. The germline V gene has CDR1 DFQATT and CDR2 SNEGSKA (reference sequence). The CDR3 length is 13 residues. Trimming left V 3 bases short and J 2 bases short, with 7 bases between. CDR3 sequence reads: CSASPGNTGELFF. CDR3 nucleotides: TGCAGTGCTAGTCCGGGTAACACCGGGGAGCTGTTTTTT.

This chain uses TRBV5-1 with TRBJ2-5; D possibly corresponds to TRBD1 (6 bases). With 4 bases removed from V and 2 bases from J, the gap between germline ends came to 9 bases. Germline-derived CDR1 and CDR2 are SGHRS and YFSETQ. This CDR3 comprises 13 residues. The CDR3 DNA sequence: TGCGCCAGCAGCACCGGACAGCAAGAGACCCAGTACTTC. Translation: CASSTGQQETQYF.

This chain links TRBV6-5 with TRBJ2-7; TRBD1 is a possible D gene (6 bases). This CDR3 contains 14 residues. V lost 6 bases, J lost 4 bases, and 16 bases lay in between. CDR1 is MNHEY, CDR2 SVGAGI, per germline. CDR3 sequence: CASRPNRVWYEQYF. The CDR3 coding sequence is TGTGCCAGCAGGCCTAACAGGGTTTGGTACGAGCAGTACTTC.

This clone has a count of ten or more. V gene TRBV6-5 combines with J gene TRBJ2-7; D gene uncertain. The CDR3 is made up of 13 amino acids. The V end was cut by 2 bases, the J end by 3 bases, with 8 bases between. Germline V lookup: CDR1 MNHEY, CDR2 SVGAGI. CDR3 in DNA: TGTGCCAGCAGTTACGAGAGAAACTACGAGCAGTACTTC. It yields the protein CASSYERNYEQYF.

CDR3 bases: TGTGCCAGCAGCCAAGGAAGCCAGCGCACTGAAGCTTTCTTT. Amino acid sequence: CASSQGSQRTEAFF. The genes are TRBV3-1 (or the pseudogene TRBV3-2) and TRBJ1-1; the D is unclear. CDR1 LGHDT and CDR2 YNNKEL come from the germline V gene (reference sequence). V dropped 1 base and J dropped 4 bases, with 10 bases sitting between them. This CDR3 comprises 14 residues.

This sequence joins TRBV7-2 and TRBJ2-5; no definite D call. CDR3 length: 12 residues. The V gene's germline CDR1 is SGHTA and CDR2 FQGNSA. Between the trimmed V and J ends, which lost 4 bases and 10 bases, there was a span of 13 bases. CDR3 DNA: TGTGCCAGCAGCTCTTATGTCGGTCTCCAGTACTTC. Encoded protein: CASSSYVGLQYF.

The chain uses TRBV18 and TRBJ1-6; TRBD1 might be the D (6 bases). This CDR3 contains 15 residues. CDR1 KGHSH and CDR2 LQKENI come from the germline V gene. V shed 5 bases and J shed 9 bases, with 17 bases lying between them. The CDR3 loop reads CASSATTVTGSPLHF. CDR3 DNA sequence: TGTGCCAGCTCAGCAACGACAGTGACAGGTTCACCCCTCCACTTT.

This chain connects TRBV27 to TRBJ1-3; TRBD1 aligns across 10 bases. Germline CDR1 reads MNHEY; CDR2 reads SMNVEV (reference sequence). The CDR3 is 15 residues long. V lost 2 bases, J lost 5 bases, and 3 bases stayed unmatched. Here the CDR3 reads CASSLAGQGRNTIYF. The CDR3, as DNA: TGTGCCAGCAGTTTAGCGGGACAGGGGAGAAACACCATATATTTT.

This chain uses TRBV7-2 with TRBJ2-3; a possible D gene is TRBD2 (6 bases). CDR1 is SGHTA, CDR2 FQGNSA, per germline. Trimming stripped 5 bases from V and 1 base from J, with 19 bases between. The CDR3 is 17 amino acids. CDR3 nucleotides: TGTGCCAGCAGCACCCGGGACTCCCGGGGAGGCACAGATACGCAGTATTTT. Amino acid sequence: CASSTRDSRGGTDTQYF.

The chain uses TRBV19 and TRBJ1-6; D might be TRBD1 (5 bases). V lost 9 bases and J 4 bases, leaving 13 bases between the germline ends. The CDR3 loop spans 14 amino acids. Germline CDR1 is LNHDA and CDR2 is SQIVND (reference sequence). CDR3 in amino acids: CASDRRSYNSPLHF. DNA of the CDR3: TGTGCCAGCGACAGACGATCGTATAATTCACCCCTCCACTTT.